Here is one TCR beta chain with its context. Its target is not known. There are 16 residues in the CDR3. CDR1 and CDR2 (germline): SGHDT, YYEEEE. The V and J ends lost 4 bases and 2 bases, in that order; junction bases with no gene match: 7. These donors were members of the roughly 110-subject validation cohort, a group separate from the approximately 680-subject first cohort. The source of the sample is a study of cytomegalovirus exposure and HLA in healthy donors. Study observations and caveats: Associated with cytomegalovirus, according to the listing, were 150 to 200 TCR beta chains. The majority of TCR sequences were rare, yet some public TCRs appeared in many donors. One later analysis, an examination of the 90 to 150 validation repertoires, found that first-cohort TCR clusters tended to co-occur in them.

Profiling relied on immunoSEQ multiplex PCR, and the TCRdb table lists in-frame clones only, not all of them. Of fewer than 150,000 clones detected, almost 90% appear once; the ten largest clones hold 1.4%. What was sequenced was PBMCs. J is TRBJ2-3 and V is TRBV5-6; 10 bases align to TRBD2. This clonotype was obtained from a man in his thirties or forties in good health and CMV-seronegative. CDR3 in amino acids: CASSVVLAGDTDTQYF. The DNA of the CDR3 is TGTGCCAGCAGCGTGGTTCTAGCGGGAGACACAGATACGCAGTATTTT.